This entry is about one T cell receptor beta chain. This sample was taken from a study of technical replicates of blood from several donors. TCRdb keeps only in-frame clones here, not all; method: immunoSEQ multiplex PCR. The sample carries under 95,000 clones, 90% to 95% recorded once. The CDR3 sequence is 15 residues long. Germline CDR1 and CDR2: MDHEN and SYDVKM. V was trimmed by 7 bases and J by 0 bases, leaving 13 bases between them. The TCR was taken from a human donor in good health. Sequenced input: T cells isolated from PBMCs. The chain combines TRBV28 with TRBJ1-5; D gene uncertain. This CDR3 is CASKISSDSNQPQHF. The CDR3 bases are TGTGCCAGCAAGATCTCTAGTGATAGCAATCAGCCCCAGCATTTT.